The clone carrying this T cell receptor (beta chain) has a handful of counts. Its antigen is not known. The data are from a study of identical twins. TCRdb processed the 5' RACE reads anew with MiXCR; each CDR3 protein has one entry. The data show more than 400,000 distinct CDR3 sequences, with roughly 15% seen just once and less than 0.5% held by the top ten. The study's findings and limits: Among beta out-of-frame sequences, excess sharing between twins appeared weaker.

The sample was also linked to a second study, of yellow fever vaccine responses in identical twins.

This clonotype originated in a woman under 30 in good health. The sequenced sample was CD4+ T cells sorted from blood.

The CDR3 bases are TGCAGTGCTCGATTGAGCGGGACCACAGATACGCAGTATTTT. As protein: CSARLSGTTDTQYF. The chain uses TRBV20-1 and TRBJ2-3; 7 positions match TRBD2. CDR3 length: 14 amino acids. Germline-derived CDR1 and CDR2 are DFQATT and SNEGSKA (reference sequence). J lost 2 bases, V lost 5 bases, and 7 bases had no gene match.